This T cell receptor (beta chain) was retrieved from a study of T cell responses to AZD1222 COVID-19 vaccine. General observations from the study: Breadth and depth of Spike-specific TCRs rose after two AZD1222 doses. Researchers took repertoire samples only after the peak T cell response had come. Clonal diversity may have been underestimated, and the donors were mostly white British, with more females than males.

This clone appeared a single time. Its antigen is undetermined. Repertoires were generated with immunoSEQ multiplex PCR, while TCRdb's copy carries only in-frame clones and drops some. The table lists 150,000 to 200,000 clones, 92% of them singletons, with more than 9% in the top ten. The CDR3 loop spans 14 amino acids. V lost 3 bases and J 6 bases, leaving 13 bases between the germline ends. CDR1 is SGDLS, CDR2 YYNGEE, per germline. J is TRBJ2-1 and V is TRBV9; D not certain. The material sequenced was peripheral blood, taken on day 0 of AZD1222 vaccination. The origin of this receptor is an adult in good health. CDR3 amino acids: CASSAPPPSNEQFF. Written as DNA, the CDR3 is TGTGCCAGCAGCGCTCCTCCGCCTAGCAATGAGCAGTTCTTC.